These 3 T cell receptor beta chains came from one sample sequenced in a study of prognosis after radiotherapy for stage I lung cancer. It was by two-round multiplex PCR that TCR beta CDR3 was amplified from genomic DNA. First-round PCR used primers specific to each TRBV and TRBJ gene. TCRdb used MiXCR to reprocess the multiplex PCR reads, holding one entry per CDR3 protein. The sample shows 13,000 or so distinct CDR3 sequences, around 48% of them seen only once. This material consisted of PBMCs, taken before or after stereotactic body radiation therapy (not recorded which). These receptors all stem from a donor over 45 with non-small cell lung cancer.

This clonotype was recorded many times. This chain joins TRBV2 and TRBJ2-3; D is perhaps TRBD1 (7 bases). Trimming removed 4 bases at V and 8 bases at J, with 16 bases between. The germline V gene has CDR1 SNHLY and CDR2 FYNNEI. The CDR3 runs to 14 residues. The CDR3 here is CASSAGGQGGTQYF. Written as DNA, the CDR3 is TGTGCCAGCAGTGCAGGCGGTCAGGGGGGTACGCAGTATTTT.

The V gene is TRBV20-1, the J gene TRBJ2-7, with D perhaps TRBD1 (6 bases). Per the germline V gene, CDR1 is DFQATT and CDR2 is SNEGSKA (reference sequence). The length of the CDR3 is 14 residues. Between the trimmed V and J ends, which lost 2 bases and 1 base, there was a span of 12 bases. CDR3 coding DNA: TGCAGTGCTAGAATCAGGGGACGATCCTACGAGCAGTACTTC. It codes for CSARIRGRSYEQYF.

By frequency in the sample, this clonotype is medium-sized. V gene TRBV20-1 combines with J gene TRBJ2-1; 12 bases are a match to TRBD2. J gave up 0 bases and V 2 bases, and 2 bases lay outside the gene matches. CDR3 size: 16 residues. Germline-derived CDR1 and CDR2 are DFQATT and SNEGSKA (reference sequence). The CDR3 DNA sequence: TGCAGTGCTAGAAGACTAGCGGGAGCCTCCTACAATGAGCAGTTCTTC. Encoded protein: CSARRLAGASYNEQFF.